The clone carrying this TCR beta chain was detected a few times. Its cognate antigen is unknown. Germline trimming cut 1 base from V and 3 bases from J; bases unmatched to any gene: 8. This CDR3 has 16 residues. Germline assignment: CDR1 MNHNS and CDR2 SASEGT. Assay used: immunoSEQ multiplex PCR; TCRdb lists only in-frame clones, some missing. The sample shows 75,000 to 80,000 clones, approximately 94% of them seen only once. Only cases whose brain tissue showed the highest T cell transcript signatures were sequenced. Pre-surgery treatment included at least one anti-epileptic drug. The source of the sample is a study of brain T cells in children with intractable seizures. Overall study results and limits: Only CDR3 sequence similarity suggested viral specificity, without known HCMV serostatus.

The sample was peripheral blood, taken at surgery. This TCR was sampled from a boy under three years old with tuberous sclerosis and intractable seizures. The rearrangement joins TRBV6-1 to TRBJ2-7; 8 nucleotides match TRBD2. CDR3 loop: CASSEGRGAPYYEQYF. The CDR3 coding sequence is TGTGCCAGCAGTGAAGGGCGGGGGGCCCCTTACTACGAGCAGTACTTC.